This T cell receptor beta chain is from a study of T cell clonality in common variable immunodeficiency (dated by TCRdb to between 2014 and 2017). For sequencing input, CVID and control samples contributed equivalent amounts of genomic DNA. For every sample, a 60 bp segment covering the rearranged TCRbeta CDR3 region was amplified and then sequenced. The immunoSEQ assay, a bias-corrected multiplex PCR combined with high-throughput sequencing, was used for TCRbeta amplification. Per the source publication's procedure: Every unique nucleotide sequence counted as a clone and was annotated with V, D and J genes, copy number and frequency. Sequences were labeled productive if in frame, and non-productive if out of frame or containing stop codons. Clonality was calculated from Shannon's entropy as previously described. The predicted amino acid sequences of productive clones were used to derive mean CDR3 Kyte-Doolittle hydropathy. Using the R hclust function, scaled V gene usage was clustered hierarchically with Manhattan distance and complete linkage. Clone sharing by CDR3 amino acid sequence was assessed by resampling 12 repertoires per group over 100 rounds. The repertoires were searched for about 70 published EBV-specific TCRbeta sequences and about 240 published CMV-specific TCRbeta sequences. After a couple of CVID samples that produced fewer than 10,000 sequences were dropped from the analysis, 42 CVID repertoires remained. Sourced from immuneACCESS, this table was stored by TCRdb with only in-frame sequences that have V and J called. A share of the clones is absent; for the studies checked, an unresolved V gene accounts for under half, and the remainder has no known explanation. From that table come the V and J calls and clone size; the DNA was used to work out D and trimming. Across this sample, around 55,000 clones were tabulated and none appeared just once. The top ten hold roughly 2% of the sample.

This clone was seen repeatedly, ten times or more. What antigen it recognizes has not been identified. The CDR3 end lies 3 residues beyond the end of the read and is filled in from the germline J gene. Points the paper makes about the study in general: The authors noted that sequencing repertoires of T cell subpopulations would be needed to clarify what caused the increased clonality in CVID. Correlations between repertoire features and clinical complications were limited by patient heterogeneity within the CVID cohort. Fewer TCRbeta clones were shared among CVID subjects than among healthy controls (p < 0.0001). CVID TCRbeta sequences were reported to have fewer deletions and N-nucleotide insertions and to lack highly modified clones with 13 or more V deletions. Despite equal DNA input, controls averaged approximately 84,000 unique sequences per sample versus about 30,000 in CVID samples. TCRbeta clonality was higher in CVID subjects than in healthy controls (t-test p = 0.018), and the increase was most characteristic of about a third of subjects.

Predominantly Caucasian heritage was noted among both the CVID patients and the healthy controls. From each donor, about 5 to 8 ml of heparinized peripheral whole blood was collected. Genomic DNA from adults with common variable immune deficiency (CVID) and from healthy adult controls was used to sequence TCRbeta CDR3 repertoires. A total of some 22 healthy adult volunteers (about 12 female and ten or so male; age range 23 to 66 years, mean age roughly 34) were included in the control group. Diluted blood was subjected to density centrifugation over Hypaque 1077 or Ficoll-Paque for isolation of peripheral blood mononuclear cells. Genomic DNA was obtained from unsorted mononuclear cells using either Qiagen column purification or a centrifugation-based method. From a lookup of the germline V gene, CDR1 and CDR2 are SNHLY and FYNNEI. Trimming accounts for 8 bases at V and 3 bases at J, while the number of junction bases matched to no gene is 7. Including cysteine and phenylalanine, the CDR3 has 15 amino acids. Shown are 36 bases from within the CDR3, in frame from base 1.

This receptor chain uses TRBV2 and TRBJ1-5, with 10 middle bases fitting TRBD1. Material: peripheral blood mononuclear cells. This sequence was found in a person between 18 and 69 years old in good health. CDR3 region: CASGRDRGNNQPQHF. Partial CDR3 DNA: TGTGCCAGCGGGAGGGACAGGGGAAACAATCAGCCC.